The clone carrying this T cell receptor (beta chain) was seen only a few times. A clone one base away is much larger, so this may be a read error. V gave up 2 bases and J gave up 1 base, with 8 bases separating them. The germline V gene encodes CDR1 DFQATT and CDR2 SNEGSKA (reference sequence). CDR3 length: 13 amino acids. Uncontrolled infection, other autoimmune disease, pregnancy or lactation disqualified patients from enrolment. The sample originates from a study of T cells in Graves' hyperthyroidism and ophthalmopathy. What was amplified from RNA transcripts were TCR beta CDR3 regions. The TCR CDR3 first-round RT-PCR relied on the HTBI primer set. TCRdb independently ran MiXCR on the multiplex PCR reads; one entry per CDR3 protein. The sample includes about 250,000 distinct CDR3 sequences, approximately 25% of them seen just once.

J is TRBJ1-2 and V is TRBV20-1; D not certain. The receptor comes from a woman aged 40 to 50 with Graves' ophthalmopathy. Input material: blood. The CDR3, as DNA: TGCAGTGCTAGAATAGAATATAACTATGGCTACACCTTC. Translating it yields CSARIEYNYGYTF.